This TCR beta chain emerged from a study of human T cells and chemical hapten exposure. Stated time point: healthy volunteer bleed at 2 weeks. Unfractionated whole blood was the source from which total RNA was extracted. J lost 1 base, V lost 3 bases, and 3 bases had no gene match. Germline V lookup: CDR1 DFQATT, CDR2 SNEGSKA (reference sequence). This CDR3 spans 14 amino acids. This clonotype was picked up a small number of times. Under the authors' procedure: A per-sample median of 95,638 TCRs was observed, with a range of about 23,224 to 690,600. TCRdb re-analysed the RACE reads in MiXCR, keeping a single row per CDR3 protein. The V and J calls were determined by TCRdb, not by the authors. The data show tens of thousands of distinct CDR3 sequences, about 8.7% seen once.

The J gene is TRBJ2-7, the V gene TRBV20-1, with 10 bases that match TRBD2. The sequenced material came from whole blood. This sequence originates from a female donor in good health. Some clones in this sample may be carry-over from other donors' samples. This CDR3 reads CSASRLAGSYEQYF. CDR3 DNA sequence: TGCAGTGCTAGCCGACTAGCGGGTTCCTACGAGCAGTACTTC.